This entry is about one T cell receptor beta chain. Its antigen is not identified. Primers included in the PCR were 60 Vbeta and 13 Jbeta primers. Libraries were prepared by immunoSEQ multiplex PCR; TCRdb keeps only in-frame clonotypes and omits some of them. This sample has around 130,000 clones, with 74% found just once. Losses at the gene ends were 9 bases for V and 4 bases for J; bases not matched to a gene: 17. CDR3 length equals 17 residues. Germline V gives CDR1 LNHNV, CDR2 YYDKDF (reference sequence). This specimen belongs to a study of cytomegalovirus exposure and HLA in healthy donors. Overall study findings and caveats: At a 0.05 false discovery rate, a later analysis found approximately 17,000 TCR beta sequences to be associated with HLA alleles.

This receptor was identified in a woman aged 45-65 years in good health and CMV-seropositive. This chain connects TRBV15 to TRBJ2-3; TRBD2 aligns across 9 bases. Sequenced input: PBMCs. This CDR3 is CATRGDLGGGGADTQYF. As DNA, the CDR3 is TGTGCCACAAGGGGAGATCTTGGCGGGGGGGGTGCAGATACGCAGTATTTT.